This is a list of T cell receptor beta chains from one sample in a study of shared clonotypes between healthy human individuals. Sequencing was performed with immunoSEQ multiplex PCR; in TCRdb, only in-frame clones are kept and a portion is missing. The sample has around 2.5 million clones; approximately 93% are singletons. Material: naive CD4+ T cells from PBMCs. Receptors originate from a young man in good health. Some clones in this sample may be carry-over from other donors' samples. The CDR3 runs from the conserved cysteine through the conserved F or W.

TRBV6-1 12 CASRTDGDTIYF
TRBV25-1 16 CASSVGLAGSTDTQYF
TRBV27 15 CASSPTGGLTYEQYF
TRBV5-1 14 CASSSGATNTEAFF
TRBV4-3 15 CASSLDPQGAGVAFF
TRBV6-1 17 CASSVVSSTRYGGEQYF
TRBV28 14 CASSPTGPNYGYTF
TRBV5-6 14 CASSRRAGITEAFF
TRBV19 15 CASSINNKGDQPQHF
TRBV15 15 CATSRGAVYNYEQYF
TRBV7-9 13 CASSLGGGETQYF
TRBV6-4 14 CASSDGGVYNEQFF
TRBV18 13 CASSPRPPSGAFF
TRBV2 13 CASIGSRGNTIYF
TRBV2 15 CASSLGQIAKNIQYF
TRBV5-1 15 CASSLAPREADTQYF
TRBV6-5 14 CASSGLGSNEKLFF
TRBV7-2 13 CASSLRQNTEAFF
TRBV27 15 CASSSTQVGFYEQYF
TRBV27 11 CASRRGYEQYF
TRBV28 17 CASSFSTDYSGANVLTF
TRBV6-1 15 CASTLGPYRLDTQYF
TRBV5-4 12 CASRDRVSPLHF
TRBV10-2 14 CASSEFRDYNEQFF
TRBV11-1 17 CASSLGLAGGLYNEQFF
TRBV21-1 14 CASSKDRANTEAFF
TRBV30 14 CAWSPNGLGNTIYF
TRBV7-9 17 CASSSPRDLSSYNEQFF
TRBV9 15 CASSDLGGPETEAFF
TRBV27 16 CASSFRGLRGSTEAFF
TRBV19 15 CASSMRREGVYEQYF
TRBV7-3 11 CASSQQGEAFF
TRBV19 15 CASSTAGTPTYEQYF
TRBV4-1 16 CASSRLPTGVNQPQHF
TRBV5-4 15 CASSLGGFTSYEQYF
TRBV30 13 CAWSRGGEETQYF
TRBV12-5 15 CASGTGEVTDYGYTF
TRBV7-8 14 CASSPRFSRYEQYF
TRBV28 13 CASTLGRYNEQFF
TRBV6-1 16 CASSEALAVTYNEQFF
TRBV5-1 13 CASSLLGNTEAFF
TRBV28 16 CASSPPGLAGGVEQYF